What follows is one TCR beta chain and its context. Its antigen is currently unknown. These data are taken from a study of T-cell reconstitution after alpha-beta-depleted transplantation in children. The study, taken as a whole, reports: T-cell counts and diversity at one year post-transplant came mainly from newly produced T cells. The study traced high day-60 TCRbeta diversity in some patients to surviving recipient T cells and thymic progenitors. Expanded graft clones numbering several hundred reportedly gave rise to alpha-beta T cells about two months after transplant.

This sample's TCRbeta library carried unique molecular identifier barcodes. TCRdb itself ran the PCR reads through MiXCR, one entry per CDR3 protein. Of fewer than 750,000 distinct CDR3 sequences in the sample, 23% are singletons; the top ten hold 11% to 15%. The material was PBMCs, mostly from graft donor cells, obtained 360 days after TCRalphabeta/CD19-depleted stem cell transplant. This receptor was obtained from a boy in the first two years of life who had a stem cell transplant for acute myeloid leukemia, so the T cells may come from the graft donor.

CDR3: CASSLEVHSSYEQYF. For the CDR3, the DNA is TGTGCCAGCAGCTTAGAAGTCCACAGCTCCTACGAGCAGTACTTC. V is TRBV7-2 and J is TRBJ2-7, with D uncertain. This CDR3 is built from 15 residues. Per germline, CDR1 SGHTA and CDR2 FQGNSA. Trimming stripped 1 base from V and 0 bases from J, with 10 bases between. The full variable domain, its missing parts supplied by reference TRBV7-2 and TRBJ2-7, is GAGVSQSPSNKVTEKGKDVELRCDPISGHTALYWYRQSLGQGLEFLIYFQGNSAPDKSGLPSDRFSAERTGGSVSTLTIQRTQQEDSAVYLCASSLEVHSSYEQYFGPGTRLTVT.